Shown below are 27 T cell receptor beta chains from a single sample sequenced in a study of naive and memory T cell subsets. Ligated cDNA underwent four rounds of PCR with nested alpha and beta constant region primers and SP2. From the UMI-ligation and nested PCR reads, TCRdb called clonotypes with MiXCR, one entry per CDR3 protein. The sample yields around 30,000 distinct CDR3 sequences, about 6.2% seen once. Noted treatment: skin biopsy from PPD injection site in Mantoux-positive individual. A UMI-containing oligonucleotide was joined by 3' ligation to the TCR cDNA template. The starting material was skin, obtained from a tuberculin skin test site. These receptors all come from an adult in good health.

This clonotype was detected many times. CDR3 sequence (DNA): TGTGCCAGTTGTCTATTCGGGAGCAATCAGCCCCAGCATTTT. Translation gives CASCLFGSNQPQHF. The rearrangement links TRBV19 to TRBJ1-5; no clear D gene. V was clipped by 8 bases and J by 1 base, with 12 bases between them. Germline V gene sequence: CDR1 LNHDA, CDR2 SQIVND (reference sequence). This CDR3 comprises 14 residues.

This clonotype turned up a few times. V gene TRBV5-1 combines with J gene TRBJ1-6; no definite D call. The length of the CDR3 is 17 residues. The ends were cut back, 2 bases at V and 2 bases at J, with 14 bases in the middle. The germline V gene has CDR1 SGHRS and CDR2 YFSETQ. CDR3 coding DNA: TGCGCCAGCAGCTTTTTCTCCCCGCTTACCTATAATTCACCCCTCCACTTT. Its translation is CASSFFSPLTYNSPLHF.

The table lists this clonotype with many counts. The rearrangement uses TRBV5-1 and TRBJ2-2, with 8 positions matching TRBD2. V gave up 4 bases and J gave up 0 bases; unmatched junction bases: 5. The germline gives CDR1 SGHRS, CDR2 YFSETQ. The CDR3 runs 16 residues. The DNA of the CDR3 is TGCGCCAGCAGCCATGGACTAGCCTCGAACACCGGGGAGCTGTTTTTT. This sequence encodes CASSHGLASNTGELFF.

The chain carries TRBV12-3 or TRBV12-4 and TRBJ1-1; D remains unclear. Trimming cost V 6 bases and J 0 bases, with 14 bases left between them. CDR3 size: 15 residues. DNA for the CDR3: TGTGCCAGCAGGAATAGCATGGGCCTGAACACTGAAGCTTTCTTT. Encoded protein: CASRNSMGLNTEAFF.

A few counts support this clonotype. The chain employs TRBV5-1 and TRBJ1-4; D gene unclear. Trimming shortened V by 0 bases and J by 11 bases, and 14 bases separated the two germline ends. CDR1 is SGHRS, CDR2 YFSETQ, per germline. This CDR3 has 14 residues. The CDR3, as DNA: TGCGCCAGCAGCTTGGCATTGTCGGAGGGTAAACTGTTTTTT. Protein product: CASSLALSEGKLFF.

V usage is TRBV9 and J usage is TRBJ2-5; D not certain. CDR3 length: 11 amino acids. The V end lost 3 bases, the J end lost 5 bases, and 5 bases lay between the germline ends. CDR1 and CDR2 (germline): SGDLS, YYNGEE. The CDR3 nucleotides are TGTGCCAGCAGCGGAGACGAGACCCAGTACTTC. Its translation is CASSGDETQYF.

This clonotype has at least ten counts. The chain links TRBV20-1 to TRBJ2-3, with TRBD1 matching over 11 bases. The trim removed 6 bases at V and 5 bases at J, leaving 7 bases unmatched. The V gene's germline CDR1 is DFQATT and CDR2 SNEGSKA (reference sequence). The CDR3 loop spans 14 amino acids. In DNA form, the CDR3 reads TGCAGTGCAGCGGACAGGGGGCGAATAGATACGCAGTATTTT. Residues: CSAADRGRIDTQYF.

The chain links TRBV2 to TRBJ2-1; D unresolved. The V gene's germline CDR1 is SNHLY and CDR2 FYNNEI. CDR3 length: 12 amino acids. The ends were cut back, 1 base at V and 6 bases at J, with 4 bases in the middle. The CDR3 nucleotides are TGTGCCAGCAGTGAAGGACTCAATGAGCAGTTCTTC. Protein: CASSEGLNEQFF.

This clonotype was detected ten times or more. The genes are TRBV12-3 or TRBV12-4 and TRBJ2-7, with D maybe TRBD2 (6 bases). Trimming stripped 5 bases from V and 3 bases from J, with 20 bases between. The CDR3 runs 16 residues. CDR3 DNA sequence: TGTGCCAGCAGTCGAATTAAGGAGGGAATGGGCTACGAGCAGTACTTC. Amino acids: CASSRIKEGMGYEQYF.

This clonotype was observed many times. CDR3 region: CASSLEPTGELFF. CDR3 DNA sequence: TGTGCCAGCAGCTTAGAACCAACCGGGGAGCTGTTTTTT. The genes are TRBV7-8 and TRBJ2-2; D unclear. CDR1 and CDR2 from the germline V gene are SGHVS and FQNEAQ. This CDR3 spans 13 amino acids. V dropped 1 base and J dropped 5 bases, with 5 bases sitting between them.

As to this clonotype: At one end, the junction sequence differs from germline, possibly due to a read error. The rearrangement links TRBV6-1 to TRBJ2-2, with D possibly matching TRBD1 (6 bases). The CDR3 is 16 residues long. In germline, CDR1 is MNHNS, CDR2 SASEGT. The chain's CDR3 is CASSAFGTTNTVELFF. The CDR3 nucleotides are TGTGCCAGCAGTGCCTTCGGGACAACGAACACCGTGGAGCTGTTTTTT.

This clonotype has ten or more counts. The rearrangement joins TRBV5-1 to TRBJ1-5; 10 bases agree with TRBD1. V was pared by 0 bases and J by 2 bases, with 8 bases of the junction left unmatched. Germline assignment: CDR1 SGHRS and CDR2 YFSETQ. This CDR3 comprises 18 residues. DNA of the CDR3: TGCGCCAGCAGCTTGGGTCCCGGGACAGGGGACCGCAATCAGCCCCAGCATTTT. Its protein is CASSLGPGTGDRNQPQHF.

The sample holds many counts of this clonotype. The chain uses TRBV12-3 or TRBV12-4 and TRBJ1-1; maybe TRBD1 (6 bases). This CDR3 has 14 amino acids. V dropped 6 bases and J dropped 1 base, with 12 bases sitting between them. CDR3 residues: CASRYRESNTEAFF. CDR3 coding DNA: TGTGCCAGCAGATACAGGGAGTCGAACACTGAAGCTTTCTTT.

This clonotype turned up a few times. A junction boundary mismatches the germline segment, possibly from a read error. The chain joins TRBV6-5 to TRBJ1-2, with D possibly being TRBD1 (5 bases). The CDR3 consists of 14 residues. Per germline, CDR1 MNHEY and CDR2 SVGAGI. CDR3 sequence: CASSYLGGLSGDTF. In nucleotides, the CDR3 is TGTGCCAGCAGTTACCTGGGGGGTCTGAGTGGCGACACCTTC.

This clonotype showed up many times. The chain links TRBV6-1 to TRBJ2-2; TRBD1 might be the D (6 bases). V was cut by 7 bases and J by 3 bases, with 21 bases left in between. Germline V gene data show CDR1 as MNHNS and CDR2 as SASEGT. There are 17 residues in the CDR3. As DNA, the CDR3 is TGTGCCAGCACCTTCTCGAGGGGGACAACCTACACCGGGGAGCTGTTTTTT. As protein: CASTFSRGTTYTGELFF.

A few counts support this clonotype. V and J are TRBV19 and TRBJ1-2; tentatively, D is TRBD1 (6 bases). This CDR3 has 16 residues. Trimming removed 5 bases at V and 0 bases at J, with 16 bases between. Germline V gene sequence: CDR1 LNHDA, CDR2 SQIVND (reference sequence). In nucleotides, the CDR3 is TGTGCCAGTAGTGCGAAACCAGGGGCAGCTAACTATGGCTACACCTTC. As protein: CASSAKPGAANYGYTF.

Turning to this clonotype: Given a much more abundant clone one base away, this may be a read error. This chain links TRBV5-1 with TRBJ2-1; possibly TRBD1 for D (6 bases). The CDR3 has 15 residues. Trimming took off 0 bases at V and 3 bases at J, with 10 bases between the two ends. Germline V gene sequence: CDR1 SGHRS, CDR2 YFSETQ. The CDR3, as DNA: TGCGCCAGCAGCTTGGAGGGACAAGACTACAATGAGCAGTTCTTC. Its protein is CASSLEGQDYNEQFF.

This clonotype is medium-sized. The V and J genes are TRBV20-1 and TRBJ2-1; D perhaps matches TRBD2 (7 bases). V shed 7 bases and J shed 7 bases, with 20 bases lying between them. The germline gives CDR1 DFQATT, CDR2 SNEGSKA (reference sequence). This CDR3 has 14 residues. In DNA form, the CDR3 reads TGCAGTGTCCCGAAAGAGGGGGGAGGGAATGAGCAGTTCTTC. This translates into CSVPKEGGGNEQFF.

J is TRBJ2-3 and V is TRBV7-9, with a weak D call TRBD2 (6 bases). Trimming left V 5 bases short and J 2 bases short, with 23 bases between. The CDR3 contains 18 residues. Germline lookup yields CDR1 SEHNR and CDR2 FQNEAQ (reference sequence). CDR3 sequence: CASSEGGAQGGYTDTQYF. The CDR3 DNA is TGTGCCAGCAGCGAAGGAGGGGCGCAGGGTGGTTACACAGATACGCAGTATTTT.

This clonotype appeared many times. The rearrangement uses TRBV20-1 and TRBJ1-2, with 7 bases lining up with TRBD1. The CDR3 totals 12 residues. The germline CDR1 and CDR2 sequences are DFQATT and SNEGSKA (reference sequence). V lost 6 bases, J lost 5 bases, and 6 bases stayed unmatched. The CDR3 reads CSAGTEDYGYTF. CDR3 in DNA: TGCAGTGCCGGGACAGAGGATTATGGCTACACCTTC.

Concerning this clonotype itself: A much larger clonotype is one base distant, so this may be a read error. V and J are TRBV10-3 and TRBJ2-1, with D perhaps TRBD1 or TRBD2 (6 bases each). This CDR3 spans 15 amino acids. Germline assignment: CDR1 ENHRY and CDR2 SYGVKD. Between the trimmed V and J ends, which lost 6 bases and 0 bases, there was a span of 12 bases. DNA for the CDR3: TGTGCCATCAGAGAAGGGGGGTTCTCCTACAATGAGCAGTTCTTC. As protein: CAIREGGFSYNEQFF.

Remarks on this clonotype: At one end the junction does not follow the germline gene, possibly because of a read error. V usage is TRBV4-2 and J usage is TRBJ1-4; the D is unclear. CDR1 and CDR2 from the germline V gene are LGHNA and YNFKEQ. The CDR3 runs 16 residues. CDR3 nucleotides: TGTGCCAGCAGCCAAGATAGGGCAGCAACTATTGAAAAACTGTTTTTT. The encoded protein is CASSQDRAATIEKLFF.

In its sample, this clonotype was seen a few times. This chain connects TRBV7-9 to TRBJ2-3; tentative D call: TRBD2 (7 bases). Trimming pared 1 base from V and 1 base from J, leaving 9 bases between. The CDR3 is made up of 15 amino acids. The germline V gene encodes CDR1 SEHNR and CDR2 FQNEAQ (reference sequence). Here the CDR3 DNA reads TGTGCCAGCAGCTTAGGCGGGGGCCGCACAGATACGCAGTATTTT. Amino acid sequence: CASSLGGGRTDTQYF.

This clonotype was counted at least ten times. This sequence joins TRBV20-1 and TRBJ2-7, with a possible D match to TRBD2 (5 bases). The CDR3 totals 13 residues. V dropped 4 bases and J dropped 1 base, with 11 bases sitting between them. Germline V gives CDR1 DFQATT, CDR2 SNEGSKA (reference sequence). Here the CDR3 DNA reads TGCAGTGCTACCGCGGGCAGATCCTACGAGCAGTACTTC. Its translation is CSATAGRSYEQYF.

This clonotype was recorded many times. The chain combines TRBV6-1 with TRBJ2-7; no reliable D call. This CDR3 spans 13 amino acids. CDR1 MNHNS and CDR2 SASEGT come from the germline V gene. Trimming took 1 base from V and 4 from J, leaving 8 bases between them. For the CDR3, the DNA is TGTGCCAGCAGTGAAGGGTTCGCTTACGAGCAGTACTTC. This translates into CASSEGFAYEQYF.

The J gene is TRBJ1-1, the V gene TRBV4-1; a possible D gene is TRBD1 (5 bases). Germline CDR1 is MGHRA and CDR2 is YSYEKL. The CDR3 sequence is 15 residues long. The V end was cut by 1 base, the J end by 3 bases, with 12 bases between. The CDR3 protein is CASSQVWGGDTEAFF. Written as DNA, the CDR3 is TGCGCCAGCAGCCAAGTCTGGGGGGGGGACACTGAAGCTTTCTTT.

This clonotype came up many times. This chain joins TRBV27 and TRBJ1-2, with 8 positions matching TRBD1. The CDR3 runs 15 residues. Losses at the gene ends were 3 bases for V and 6 bases for J; bases not matched to a gene: 9. CDR1 and CDR2 from the germline V gene are MNHEY and SMNVEV (reference sequence). CDR3 nucleotides: TGTGCCAGCAGTTTCCGGGACAGGCCCCCTGATGGCTACACCTTC. Translating gives CASSFRDRPPDGYTF.